The clone carrying this TCR beta chain was detected ten times or more. Its specificity is not known. The sample is drawn from a study of T-cell reconstitution after alpha-beta-depleted transplantation in children. Unique molecular identifiers were used to barcode this TCRbeta library. TCRdb passed the PCR reads through MiXCR, listing each CDR3 protein once. The table lists about 240,000 distinct CDR3 sequences, 20% to 30% of them singletons. Study-wide results and caveats: Once a year had passed after transplant, T-cell counts and diversity came mostly from newly produced T cells. Surviving recipient T cells and thymic progenitors underlay high day-60 TCRbeta diversity in some patients. By about two months after transplant, alpha-beta T cells reportedly arose from several hundred graft clones that had expanded.

Trimming stripped 4 bases from V and 4 bases from J, with 8 bases between. The CDR3 covers 13 residues. The source was PBMCs, collected before TCRalphabeta/CD19-depleted stem cell transplant. The gene calls are TRBV12-3 or TRBV12-4 and TRBJ2-4; tentative D call: TRBD2 (6 bases). The sequence came from a girl aged 2 to 10 with Fanconi anemia, due to receive a stem cell transplant. The DNA for the CDR3 is TGTGCCAGCAGTTACAGCGGGAAAAACATTCAGTACTTC. Protein product: CASSYSGKNIQYF.